One sample yielded the 26 T cell receptor beta chains listed below, sequenced in a study of CD8 T cells in ankylosing spondylitis. MiXCR was run by TCRdb on the 5' RACE reads, yielding one entry per CDR3 protein. The table records more than 200,000 distinct CDR3 sequences, roughly a quarter of them present only once. The sample was blood, either unsorted or a sorted T cell fraction (not recorded which). These receptors were collected from a male donor with ankylosing spondylitis or in good health (not recorded which).

The CDR3 DNA is TGCGCCAGCAGCCGCGCCATGATGGATGAGCAGTTCTTC. It specifies CASSRAMMDEQFF. V is TRBV5-1 and J is TRBJ2-1; D gene ambiguous. This CDR3 is built from 13 residues. Germline values: CDR1 SGHRS, CDR2 YFSETQ. The ends were cut back, 4 bases at V and 8 bases at J, with 13 bases in the middle.

This clonotype was recorded once. The chain couples TRBV20-1 to TRBJ2-3, with 9 bases fitting TRBD2. Germline CDR1 is DFQATT and CDR2 is SNEGSKA (reference sequence). J was trimmed by 2 bases and V by 6 bases; bases with no gene match: 12. This CDR3 region has 16 residues. CDR3: CSAQSPSGVHTDTQYF. The CDR3 DNA sequence: TGCAGTGCCCAGTCCCCTAGCGGGGTCCACACAGATACGCAGTATTTT.

The chain combines TRBV6-1 with TRBJ2-1, with D maybe TRBD2 (6 bases). The V end was cut by 6 bases, the J end by 0 bases, with 15 bases between. Germline CDR1 reads MNHNS; CDR2 reads SASEGT. The CDR3 is 16 residues long. The CDR3, as DNA: TGTGCCAGCAGGCCCGGGACTGGAAGCTCCTACAATGAGCAGTTCTTC. This sequence encodes CASRPGTGSSYNEQFF.

The gene calls are TRBV20-1 and TRBJ2-7, with 8 bases identical to TRBD1. Germline V CDR1 and CDR2: DFQATT, SNEGSKA (reference sequence). Unmatched junction bases numbered 4, after V lost 4 bases and J lost 5 bases. The CDR3 has 12 residues. CDR3 in DNA: TGCAGTGCTAACCAGGGGGCGGACGAGCAGTACTTC. It yields the protein CSANQGADEQYF.

This clonotype was counted at least ten times. The chain is built from TRBV12-3 or TRBV12-4 and TRBJ2-3; D is unresolved. The CDR3 is made up of 11 amino acids. V lost 5 bases, J lost 4 bases, and 4 bases lay in between. CDR3 residues: CASSASDTQYF. The CDR3 nucleotides read TGTGCCAGCAGTGCATCAGATACGCAGTATTTT.

This clonotype was seen more than once but under ten times. This chain links TRBV20-1 with TRBJ2-1; D is ambiguous. CDR3 size: 14 residues. The germline V and J ends were trimmed by 3 bases and 0 bases, with 9 bases remaining between them. Germline CDR1 reads DFQATT; CDR2 reads SNEGSKA (reference sequence). CDR3 protein: CSARARLSYNEQFF. CDR3 nucleotides: TGCAGTGCTAGGGCGCGCCTCTCCTACAATGAGCAGTTCTTC.

The chain employs TRBV29-1 and TRBJ2-7; 10 bases agree with TRBD1. The CDR3 consists of 13 residues. The junction had 3 bases not matched to a gene; V was cut back by 4 bases and J by 3 bases. Germline CDR1 SQVTM, CDR2 ANQGSEA. Here the CDR3 reads CSVGRTGGYEQYF. CDR3 nucleotides: TGCAGCGTTGGAAGGACAGGGGGCTACGAGCAGTACTTC.

The chain recombines TRBV6-1 with TRBJ2-1; possibly TRBD2 for D (5 bases). Germline V lookup: CDR1 MNHNS, CDR2 SASEGT. The length of the CDR3 is 13 residues. V dropped 6 bases and J dropped 9 bases, with 15 bases sitting between them. CDR3 in amino acids: CASRFPGKGEQFF. As DNA, the CDR3 is TGTGCCAGCAGATTCCCCGGGAAGGGTGAGCAGTTCTTC.

The chain couples TRBV5-6 to TRBJ2-3; 9 bases align to TRBD1. This CDR3 is 16 amino acids long. V trimming: 6 bases; J trimming: 4 bases; junction bases outside the gene matches: 12. Germline lookup yields CDR1 SGHDT and CDR2 YYEEEE. Written as DNA, the CDR3 is TGTGCCAGCACCGAGACAGGACAGGGGTTGGCAGATACGCAGTATTTT. Residues: CASTETGQGLADTQYF.

This clonotype occurred a few times. The chain has TRBV7-8 and TRBJ1-6, with D hard to call. V lost 5 bases to trimming and J lost 9 bases, with 17 bases between them. CDR3 length equals 15 residues. Per germline, CDR1 SGHVS and CDR2 FQNEAQ. The CDR3 sequence is CASSTRTDASSPLHF. The CDR3 DNA reads as TGTGCCAGCAGCACCCGGACGGATGCCAGTTCACCCCTCCACTTT.

The J gene is TRBJ2-5, the V gene TRBV7-8; TRBD1 aligns across 9 bases. Germline V lookup: CDR1 SGHVS, CDR2 FQNEAQ. V dropped 3 bases and J dropped 5; count of bases not matched to a gene: 4. This CDR3 is built from 14 residues. The CDR3 loop is CASSLDRGGETQYF. The CDR3 nucleotides are TGTGCCAGCAGCTTGGACAGGGGAGGCGAGACCCAGTACTTC.

The rearrangement joins TRBV12-3 or TRBV12-4 to TRBJ2-5, with unresolved D. Trimming shortened V by 2 bases and J by 4 bases, and 11 bases separated the two germline ends. This CDR3 has 14 residues. DNA of the CDR3: TGTGCCAGCAGTTTAATGACACCCCCAGAGACCCAGTACTTC. Translating it yields CASSLMTPPETQYF.

V and J are TRBV12-3 or TRBV12-4 and TRBJ1-1, with D perhaps TRBD1 (6 bases). V was shortened by 1 base and J by 3 bases, with 9 bases between the two germline ends. The CDR3 contains 14 residues. CDR3 protein: CASSLEGGHTEAFF. In DNA form, the CDR3 reads TGTGCCAGCAGTTTAGAGGGGGGCCACACTGAAGCTTTCTTT.

This clonotype has at least ten counts. The chain has TRBV29-1 and TRBJ2-7; the D gene is possibly TRBD2 (6 bases). CDR1 SQVTM and CDR2 ANQGSEA come from the germline V gene. Deletions cut 3 bases from V and 3 bases from J, with 12 bases between. The CDR3 has 13 amino acids. The CDR3 DNA reads as TGCAGCGTTGATGAGGGAGGAAGCTACGAGCAGTACTTC. This codes for CSVDEGGSYEQYF.

This clonotype was seen ten or more times. The chain employs TRBV20-1 and TRBJ1-2; TRBD1 aligns across 7 bases. The trim removed 2 bases at V and 4 bases at J, leaving 1 base unmatched. The CDR3 totals 12 residues. Germline CDR1 DFQATT, CDR2 SNEGSKA (reference sequence). DNA of the CDR3: TGCAGTGCTAGACGGGACAGCTATGGCTACACCTTC. As protein: CSARRDSYGYTF.

This clonotype was counted a few times. V usage is TRBV20-1 and J usage is TRBJ2-5; no firm D call. The CDR3 runs to 13 residues. V was shortened by 0 bases and J by 4 bases, with 9 bases between the two germline ends. Germline V gene sequence: CDR1 DFQATT, CDR2 SNEGSKA (reference sequence). The CDR3 DNA reads TGCAGTGCTAGAGAAGAGACTCGAGAGACCCAGTACTTC. This translates into CSAREETRETQYF.

This clonotype was seen a handful of times. This chain connects TRBV12-3 or TRBV12-4 to TRBJ1-6; D ambiguous. V was clipped by 3 bases and J by 12 bases, with 9 bases between them. The CDR3 length is 12 residues. The CDR3 protein is CASSLGFGPLHF. The DNA for the CDR3 is TGTGCCAGCAGTTTGGGCTTCGGACCCCTCCACTTT.

The genes are TRBV7-2 and TRBJ1-1, with TRBD1 identical over 8 bases. The CDR3 covers 16 residues. Unmatched junction bases numbered 9, after V lost 1 base and J lost 5 bases. CDR1 and CDR2 from the germline V gene are SGHTA and FQGNSA. The CDR3: CASSLGLTGGVTEAFF. The DNA for the CDR3 is TGTGCCAGCAGCTTAGGACTAACAGGGGGAGTGACTGAAGCTTTCTTT.

The chain has TRBV30 and TRBJ1-2; D is uncertain. With 0 bases removed from V and 8 bases from J, the gap between germline ends came to 10 bases. In germline, CDR1 is GTSNPN, CDR2 SVGIG (reference sequence). The CDR3 totals 12 residues. In DNA form, the CDR3 reads TGTGCCTGGAGTGTGTCAGGTTACGGCTACACCTTC. Translation: CAWSVSGYGYTF.

This clonotype was seen repeatedly, ten times or more. This sequence joins TRBV29-1 and TRBJ2-2; 8 positions match TRBD1. The germline gives CDR1 SQVTM, CDR2 ANQGSEA. The CDR3 is 15 residues long. V was pared by 7 bases and J by 2 bases, with 9 bases of the junction left unmatched. The CDR3 sequence is CSGLEGTGNTGELFF. CDR3 coding DNA: TGCAGCGGACTCGAAGGGACAGGAAACACCGGGGAGCTGTTTTTT.

J is TRBJ2-7 and V is TRBV20-1; D is possibly TRBD1 (6 bases). The CDR3 has 11 residues. Looked up from germline, CDR1 is DFQATT and CDR2 is SNEGSKA (reference sequence). Trimming shortened V by 5 bases and J by 5 bases, and 10 bases separated the two germline ends. For the CDR3, the DNA is TGCAGTGCTCGCCGACAGGACGAGCAGTACTTC. Encoded protein: CSARRQDEQYF.

This clonotype was seen ten or more times. J is TRBJ2-5 and V is TRBV2; D remains unclear. Trimming pared 6 bases from V and 1 base from J, leaving 9 bases between. The germline V gene encodes CDR1 SNHLY and CDR2 FYNNEI. The CDR3 is 13 residues long. CDR3 amino acids: CASRSAGQETQYF. The CDR3 DNA reads TGTGCCAGCAGGTCGGCAGGCCAAGAGACCCAGTACTTC.

This clonotype was seen a few times. One end of the junction does not line up with germline, which may come from a read error. The rearrangement links TRBV20-1 to TRBJ1-5; possibly TRBD1 for D (6 bases). The length of the CDR3 is 11 residues. Germline V lookup: CDR1 DFQATT, CDR2 SNEGSKA (reference sequence). CDR3 coding DNA: TGCAGTGCTAGTAAAGGACAGCTCCAGCATTTT. Protein: CSASKGQLQHF.

This clonotype appeared many times. The chain links TRBV10-3 to TRBJ1-2; 9 nucleotides agree with TRBD1. Trimming cost V 7 bases and J 8 bases; bases outside gene matches: 14. The CDR3 covers 15 residues. Looked up from germline, CDR1 is ENHRY and CDR2 is SYGVKD. CDR3 coding DNA: TGTGCCATCACCACCGGGACAGGGCGGTCGAAGGGCTACACCTTC. Encoded protein: CAITTGTGRSKGYTF.

The chain couples TRBV10-3 to TRBJ1-3; D is perhaps TRBD1 (5 bases). Germline assignment: CDR1 ENHRY and CDR2 SYGVKD. The CDR3 runs 12 residues. Trimming pared 10 bases from V and 4 bases from J, leaving 11 bases between. CDR3 in DNA: TGTGCCACCGGAGGGGCAGGAAACACCATATATTTT. Its protein product is CATGGAGNTIYF.

This clonotype was found many times. The rearrangement joins TRBV5-1 to TRBJ2-1, with D unclear. The length of the CDR3 is 14 residues. V lost 4 bases and J 5 bases, leaving 13 bases between the germline ends. Germline V lookup: CDR1 SGHRS, CDR2 YFSETQ. The CDR3 loop reads CASSLHSAHNEQFF. The CDR3 region has the DNA TGCGCCAGCAGCCTCCACTCCGCTCACAATGAGCAGTTCTTC.